These T cell receptor beta chains were read from a single sample in a study of blood T cell repertoires in COVID-19. Repertoires were generated with immunoSEQ multiplex PCR, while TCRdb's copy carries only in-frame clones and drops some. The repertoire holds about 200,000 clones, with roughly 84% as singletons. The sample consisted of peripheral blood. The source of these receptors is a human donor in a cohort sampled during active COVID-19. The CDR3 runs from the conserved cysteine through the conserved F or W. Each record gives: D gene, J gene, clone size, V gene, CDR3 DNA, CDR3 protein. A D gene is named only where the DNA matches it firmly. Clone size appears in some rows only: once, few, many, or a class for an expanded clone.

D: -
J: TRBJ1-4
size: few
V: TRBV11-2
DNA: TGTGCCAGCAGCCGAACGATCAGGGGTAATGAAAAACTGTTTTTT
CDR3: CASSRTIRGNEKLFF

D: TRBD1
J: TRBJ2-2
size: few
V: TRBV29-1
DNA: TGCAGCGGTGGACAGGGGACTGGCGGGGAGCTGTTTTTT
CDR3: CSGGQGTGGELFF

D: TRBD1
J: TRBJ1-2
size: -
V: TRBV11-2
DNA: TGTGCCAGCAGCCCCCTTACAGGGGCGGATGGTGGCTACACCTTC
CDR3: CASSPLTGADGGYTF

D: -
J: TRBJ1-2
size: -
V: TRBV6-5
DNA: TGTGCCAGCAGGAACACAGGGCCCTATGGCTACACCTTC
CDR3: CASRNTGPYGYTF

D: TRBD1
J: TRBJ2-7
size: -
V: TRBV23-1
DNA: TGCGCCAGCACTCGAGGACAGGGCGGCTGGGAGCAGTACTTC
CDR3: CASTRGQGGWEQYF

D: -
J: TRBJ1-5
size: few
V: TRBV2
DNA: TGTGCCAGCGAGCGGGTAGGGGTCAATCAGCCCCAGCATTTT
CDR3: CASERVGVNQPQHF

D: TRBD1
J: TRBJ2-5
size: -
V: TRBV6-4
DNA: TGTGCCAGCAGGGGGACCGGGACAGGGTACGAGACCCAGTACTTC
CDR3: CASRGTGTGYETQYF

D: TRBD2
J: TRBJ2-7
size: -
V: TRBV28
DNA: TGTGCCAGCAGTAGAACTAGCGGGATCCGATCCTACGAGCAGTACTTC
CDR3: CASSRTSGIRSYEQYF

D: -
J: TRBJ2-7
size: -
V: TRBV4-2
DNA: TGTGCCAGCAGCCAAGTCCCAGGGGTTTACGAGCAGTACTTC
CDR3: CASSQVPGVYEQYF

D: TRBD2
J: TRBJ2-5
size: -
V: TRBV28
DNA: TGTGCCAGCAGTAGTCTAGCGGGGATGACCCAGTACTTC
CDR3: CASSSLAGMTQYF

D: TRBD2
J: TRBJ2-6
size: -
V: TRBV5-4
DNA: TGTGCCAGCAGCAAGAGCGGGAGAGGGGTATATGGGGCCAACGTCCTGACTTTC
CDR3: CASSKSGRGVYGANVLTF

D: -
J: TRBJ1-3
size: -
V: TRBV6-5
DNA: TGTGCCACCAGGAGGCCTTCTGGAAACACCATATATTTT
CDR3: CATRRPSGNTIYF

D: -
J: TRBJ2-5
size: -
V: TRBV18
DNA: TGTGCCAGCTCTGGAGGGGGCGCGGAGACCCAGTACTTC
CDR3: CASSGGGAETQYF

D: TRBD2
J: TRBJ2-5
size: -
V: TRBV3-1/TRBV3-2
DNA: TGTGCCAGCAGCCAAAACAGCGGGAGTGAGACCCAGTACTTC
CDR3: CASSQNSGSETQYF

D: TRBD2
J: TRBJ2-5
size: -
V: TRBV9
DNA: TGTGCCAGCAGCGTTCAAGCGGGAGGGCTCCAAGAGACCCAGTACTTC
CDR3: CASSVQAGGLQETQYF